This TCR beta chain originates from a study of blood T cell repertoires in COVID-19. Study context: Nucleic acid was either cDNA or gDNA, and it came from T cells, B-cell-depleted T cells, or PBMCs.

The J segment lost 8 bases and the V segment lost 1 base, leaving 6 bases of the junction unmatched. The germline V gene encodes CDR1 ENHRY and CDR2 SYGVKD. The CDR3 spans 15 residues. Under the authors' procedure: It was from reference gene primer amplification that nucleated cell counts were estimated. The protocol was immunoSEQ multiplex PCR, while the TCRdb copy is restricted to in-frame clones and leaves out a portion. From that table come the V and J calls and clone size; the DNA was used to work out D and trimming. The data hold some 190,000 clones, with more than 75% observed a single time. The chain links TRBV10-3 to TRBJ1-4; 8 positions agree with TRBD1. The source material was PBMCs or T cells enriched from blood (not recorded which). This receptor was obtained from a man aged 55 to 70 who had been exposed to COVID-19. CDR3 coding DNA: TGTGCCATCAGTGAGTTCGGGACAGGTAAAGAAAAACTGTTTTTT. This translates into CAISEFGTGKEKLFF.